The entry that follows covers one TCR beta chain sequence. This record belongs to a study of patients and donors after allogeneic stem cell transplantation. TCRdb ran MiXCR on the RT-PCR reads and lists one entry per CDR3 protein. The data hold 920,000 or so distinct CDR3 sequences, with approximately 19% observed a single time. CDR1 is MNHEY and CDR2 is SVGAGI in the germline V gene. The CDR3 runs to 14 residues. Trimming shortened V by 0 bases and J by 7 bases, and 12 bases separated the two germline ends. The sequence came from a human donor who was either an allogeneic HSCT recipient or a stem cell or donor lymphocyte infusion donor (not recorded which). It is not recorded whose cells these are; they may come from a transplant donor. Sequences were obtained from blood, either unsorted or a sorted T cell fraction (not recorded which). The chain is built from TRBV6-5 and TRBJ1-2, with D possibly matching TRBD1 (5 bases). CDR3: CASSYSMGVGGYTF. DNA for the CDR3: TGTGCCAGCAGTTACTCGATGGGGGTTGGTGGCTACACCTTC.